The clone carrying this T cell receptor beta chain appeared a few times. Trimming at V came to 2 bases and at J to 4 bases, leaving 7 bases not matched to a gene. This CDR3 region has 15 residues. Germline V gene lookup returns CDR1 LGHDT and CDR2 YNNKEL (reference sequence). This record comes from a study of T cell repertoires in cytomegalovirus infection. TCRdb passed the reads through MiXCR, listing each CDR3 protein once. The sample has hundreds of thousands of distinct CDR3 sequences; roughly 35% are singletons. The origin of this receptor is a human donor in good health (CMV status not recorded). Some clones in this sample may be carry-over from other donors' samples. Sequencing used PBMCs. The V gene is TRBV3-1, the J gene TRBJ1-2; TRBD1 aligns across 7 bases. Here the CDR3 DNA reads TGTGCCAGCAGCCAATACAGGGGTTTGGGCTATGGCTACACCTTC. Protein sequence: CASSQYRGLGYGYTF.